Below are 20 T cell receptor beta chains sequenced from a single sample in a study of identical twins. MiXCR was run by TCRdb on the 5' RACE reads, yielding one entry per CDR3 protein. Of 400,000 to 550,000 distinct CDR3 sequences in the sample, roughly a fifth are singletons; the top ten hold approximately 0.95%. These same records also appear under a second study, on T cells expressing NK-cell markers.

Material: CD4+ T cells sorted from blood. These receptors came from a woman aged 18-30 years in good health.

The chain employs TRBV2 and TRBJ2-7; 7 bases are a match to TRBD1. The germline CDR1 and CDR2 sequences are SNHLY and FYNNEI. The CDR3 consists of 12 residues. The junction had 2 bases not matched to a gene; V was cut back by 4 bases and J by 5 bases. CDR3 nucleotides: TGTGCCAGCAGTGGACAGGGCCACGAGCAGTACTTC. Protein: CASSGQGHEQYF.

This clonotype has only a few counts. CDR3 nucleotides: TGTGCCAGCAGCCACTACAGGAGCTCCTACAATGAGCAGTTCTTC. Protein sequence: CASSHYRSSYNEQFF. The V gene is TRBV14, the J gene TRBJ2-1; TRBD1 is a possible D gene (5 bases). Germline CDR1 and CDR2: SGHDN and FVKESK. The CDR3 spans 15 residues. V was trimmed by 3 bases and J by 0 bases, leaving 9 bases between them.

This clonotype was detected a few times. V usage is TRBV5-1 and J usage is TRBJ1-4, with TRBD1 matching over 7 bases. CDR1 SGHRS and CDR2 YFSETQ come from the germline V gene. The CDR3 runs to 14 residues. V shed 5 bases, J shed 5 bases, and the junction held 6 bases outside the gene matches. The chain's CDR3 is CASSTGTANEKLFF. The CDR3 nucleotides are TGCGCCAGCAGTACCGGGACAGCAAATGAAAAACTGTTTTTT.

This clonotype has a handful of counts. The genes are TRBV3-1 and TRBJ2-1, with 9 bases that match TRBD2. Germline V gene sequence: CDR1 LGHDT, CDR2 YNNKEL (reference sequence). The V segment lost 11 bases and the J segment 9 bases; nucleotides outside the gene matches: 23. The CDR3 is made up of 17 amino acids. The CDR3 DNA sequence: TGTGCCTCCAGCCAAGCAGGGGGTGGGACTAGCACCGGTGAGCAGTTCTTC. Its protein is CASSQAGGGTSTGEQFF.

This clonotype was picked up a small number of times. This chain links TRBV5-1 with TRBJ1-1; 10 bases map to TRBD1. This CDR3 comprises 12 residues. Germline V gene lookup returns CDR1 SGHRS and CDR2 YFSETQ. V gave up 4 bases and J gave up 12 bases; unmatched junction bases: 6. CDR3 residues: CASSQGQGTTFF. Here the CDR3 DNA reads TGCGCCAGCAGCCAGGGACAGGGGACAACTTTCTTT.

The chain uses TRBV20-1 and TRBJ1-1, with 10 bases that match TRBD1. V lost 1 base to trimming and J lost 3 bases; unmatched junction nucleotides: 5. This CDR3 has 15 residues. Germline assignment: CDR1 DFQATT and CDR2 SNEGSKA (reference sequence). As DNA, the CDR3 is TGCAGTGCTAGAGCCGCTGGGACAGGGGACACTGAAGCTTTCTTT. The encoded protein is CSARAAGTGDTEAFF.

This clonotype was observed at least ten times. The chain employs TRBV5-1 and TRBJ1-4; D not resolved. The CDR3 extends over 20 amino acids. Germline loops: CDR1 SGHRS, CDR2 YFSETQ. V was cut by 5 bases and J by 0 bases, with 26 bases left in between. The CDR3 sequence: CASSVYGPLLETATNEKLFF. CDR3 DNA sequence: TGCGCCAGCAGTGTTTACGGACCCCTACTAGAGACTGCAACTAATGAAAAACTGTTTTTT.

This chain connects TRBV20-1 to TRBJ1-2; a possible D gene is TRBD1 (6 bases). Trimming removed 1 base from V and 14 bases from J, with 20 bases in between. The CDR3 extends over 13 amino acids. Looked up from germline, CDR1 is DFQATT and CDR2 is SNEGSKA (reference sequence). As DNA, the CDR3 is TGCAGTGCTAGAGGGTCGGGACACCCAGTTTTAACCTTC. This sequence encodes CSARGSGHPVLTF.

This clonotype was counted only a few times. This chain links TRBV11-2 with TRBJ2-4; D possibly uses TRBD1 or TRBD2 (5 bases each). Germline V CDR1 and CDR2: SGHAT, FQNNGV. This CDR3 has 18 amino acids. The V end lost 5 bases, the J end lost 2 bases, and 22 bases lay between the germline ends. The CDR3 here is CASSHGRPGRTTKNIQYF. Here the CDR3 DNA reads TGTGCCAGCAGCCACGGGCGGCCGGGGCGTACCACCAAAAACATTCAGTACTTC. Combining the CDR3 with reference TRBV11-2 and TRBJ2-4 gives the whole variable domain EAGVAQSPRYKIIEKRQSVAFWCNPISGHATLYWYQQILGQGPKLLIQFQNNGVVDDSQLPKDRFSAERLKGVDSTLKIQPAKLEDSAVYLCASSHGRPGRTTKNIQYFGAGTRLSVL.

The J gene is TRBJ1-6, the V gene TRBV12-3 or TRBV12-4; possible D gene TRBD1, 5 bases. V was clipped by 3 bases and J by 7 bases, with 13 bases between them. CDR3 length: 15 amino acids. CDR3 sequence (DNA): TGTGCCAGCAGTTTCAGGAGACAGATGAATTCACCCCTCCACTTT. Translated: CASSFRRQMNSPLHF.

This clonotype was seen a few times. The chain has TRBV7-6 and TRBJ2-3, with D unresolved. Looked up from germline, CDR1 is SGHVS and CDR2 is FNYEAQ. V shed 5 bases and J shed 5 bases, with 14 bases lying between them. The CDR3 is made up of 14 amino acids. CDR3 in DNA: TGTGCCAGCAGCCCCACGGTTGTGGAAGATACGCAGTATTTT. Protein: CASSPTVVEDTQYF. Full variable domain (missing parts from reference TRBV7-6 and TRBJ2-3): GAGVSQSPRYKVTKRGQDVALRCDPISGHVSLYWYRQALGQGPEFLTYFNYEAQQDKSGLPNDRFSAERPEGSISTLTIQRTEQRDSAMYRCASSPTVVEDTQYFGPGTRLTVL.

This clonotype has just a few counts. V and J are TRBV10-3 and TRBJ1-6; D not certain. Germline lookup yields CDR1 ENHRY and CDR2 SYGVKD. This CDR3 comprises 12 residues. Between the trimmed V and J ends, which lost 3 bases and 16 bases, there was a span of 13 bases. The DNA for the CDR3 is TGTGCCATCAGTGATTTTTCGGGTACACTCCACTTT. Translated, it gives CAISDFSGTLHF.

In this sample, this clonotype turned up a few times. The J gene is TRBJ2-1, the V gene TRBV11-2; tentative D call: TRBD1 (5 bases). The CDR3 sequence is 15 residues long. Trimming cost V 1 base and J 8 bases, with 15 bases left between them. Germline V gene lookup returns CDR1 SGHAT and CDR2 FQNNGV. The CDR3 region is CASSLGAGHIDEQFF. CDR3 nucleotide sequence: TGTGCCAGCAGCTTAGGGGCAGGACATATCGATGAGCAGTTCTTC.

This chain connects TRBV7-9 to TRBJ1-4; 9 bases are shared with TRBD1. V trimming: 5 bases; J trimming: 6 bases; junction bases outside the gene matches: 4. Germline V gives CDR1 SEHNR, CDR2 FQNEAQ (reference sequence). This CDR3 contains 14 residues. CDR3: CASSPGQGYEKLFF. CDR3 coding DNA: TGTGCCAGCAGCCCGGGACAGGGCTATGAAAAACTGTTTTTT.

This clonotype showed up just a few times. The chain has TRBV9 and TRBJ2-7; 10 bases fit TRBD2. Trimming at V came to 7 bases and at J to 5 bases, leaving 12 bases not matched to a gene. CDR1 is SGDLS and CDR2 is YYNGEE in the germline V gene. The CDR3 loop spans 15 amino acids. This CDR3 is CASRAGTSDYHEQYF. The CDR3 bases are TGTGCCAGCCGGGCCGGGACTAGCGACTATCACGAGCAGTACTTC. Full variable domain (remainder filled in from reference TRBV9 and TRBJ2-7): DSGVTQTPKHLITATGQRVTLRCSPRSGDLSVYWYQQSLDQGLQFLIQYYNGEERAKGNILERFSAQQFPDLHSELNLSSLELGDSALYFCASRAGTSDYHEQYFGPGTRLTVT.

The chain uses TRBV19 and TRBJ1-6; 9 bases are a match to TRBD1. This CDR3 has 16 amino acids. Trimming removed 3 bases from V and 9 bases from J; junction bases left unmatched: 9. Germline CDR1 is LNHDA and CDR2 is SQIVND (reference sequence). The CDR3, as DNA: TGTGCCAGTAGTATCACTCCGGGACAGGGCGGTTCACCCCTCCACTTT. Amino acids: CASSITPGQGGSPLHF.

In DNA, the CDR3 is TGTGCCAGCAGCCAATCGACATTCACGCAGTATTTT. Translating gives CASSQSTFTQYF. The chain links TRBV7-2 to TRBJ2-3; unclear D gene. Trimming took 5 bases from V and 9 from J, leaving 12 bases between them. Germline V lookup: CDR1 SGHTA, CDR2 FQGNSA. CDR3 length: 12 residues.

There are a few counts of this clonotype. The J gene is TRBJ2-7, the V gene TRBV4-3; 9 nucleotides agree with TRBD2. The V and J ends lost 2 bases and 1 base, in that order; junction bases with no gene match: 9. The germline V gene encodes CDR1 LGHNA and CDR2 YSLEER. The CDR3 covers 17 residues. The CDR3 is CASSQQGGRAGSYEQYF. The CDR3 nucleotides read TGCGCCAGCAGCCAACAGGGCGGGAGGGCCGGATCCTACGAGCAGTACTTC.

This clonotype was counted a few times. The J gene is TRBJ2-2, the V gene TRBV20-1, with a tentative D call TRBD1 (6 bases). Trimming took 0 bases from V and 6 from J, leaving 8 bases between them. Germline assignment: CDR1 DFQATT and CDR2 SNEGSKA (reference sequence). The CDR3 is 13 amino acids. The CDR3: CSARDRGPGELFF. DNA for the CDR3: TGCAGTGCTAGAGACAGGGGCCCCGGGGAGCTGTTTTTT.

The rearrangement uses TRBV2 and TRBJ1-5; D unresolved. Trimming shortened V by 4 bases and J by 6 bases, and 7 bases separated the two germline ends. The CDR3 is 12 amino acids. From germline, CDR1 is SNHLY and CDR2 FYNNEI. CDR3 DNA: TGTGCCAGCAGTGCAGTGCTTCAGCCCCAGCATTTT. Its translation is CASSAVLQPQHF.